The clone carrying this TCR beta chain came up once. The sample originates from a study of OX40 agonist ivuxolimab in advanced cancers. Here immunoSEQ multiplex PCR was the method, and the copy in TCRdb shows in-frame clones only, minus some. The data hold 80,000 to 100,000 clones, with 87% observed a single time. The sequenced sample was CD4+ or CD8+ T cells sorted from blood, obtained in a trial of the OX40 agonist ivuxolimab. The origin of this receptor is an adult with an advanced solid tumor such as melanoma, head and neck, liver or kidney cancer.

CDR3 in DNA: TGTGCCAGCAGTTACGACAGGGGGGGAGTCACTGAAGCTTTCTTT. Protein: CASSYDRGGVTEAFF. The chain employs TRBV6-5 and TRBJ1-1, with 9 bases lining up with TRBD1. Trimming took 2 bases from V and 4 from J; bases not matched to a gene: 5. CDR3 length: 15 amino acids. The V gene's germline CDR1 is MNHEY and CDR2 SVGAGI.